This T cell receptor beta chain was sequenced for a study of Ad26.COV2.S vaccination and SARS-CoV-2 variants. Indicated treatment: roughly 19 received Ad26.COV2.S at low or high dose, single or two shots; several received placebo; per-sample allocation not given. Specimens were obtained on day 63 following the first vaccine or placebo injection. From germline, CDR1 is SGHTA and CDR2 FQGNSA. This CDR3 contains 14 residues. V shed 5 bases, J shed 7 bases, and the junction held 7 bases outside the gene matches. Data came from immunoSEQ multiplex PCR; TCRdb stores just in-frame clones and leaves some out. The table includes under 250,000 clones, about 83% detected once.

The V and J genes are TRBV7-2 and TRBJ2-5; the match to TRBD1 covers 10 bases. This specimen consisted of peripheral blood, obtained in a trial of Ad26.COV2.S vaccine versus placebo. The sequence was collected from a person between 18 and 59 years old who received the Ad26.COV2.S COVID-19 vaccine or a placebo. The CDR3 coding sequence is TGTGCCAGCAGCATCGGGACAGGGGACCCGACCCAGTACTTC. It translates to CASSIGTGDPTQYF.